Listed below are T cell receptor beta chains from one sample, sequenced in a study of shared clonotypes between healthy human individuals. The method was immunoSEQ multiplex PCR; TCRdb's version includes in-frame clones alone and lacks a portion of them. The profile shows about 2 million clones, about 95% of them singletons. Sample: naive CD8+ T cells sorted from blood. The receptors stem from a man aged 18 to 30 in good health. CDR3s leave out the opening cysteine and the closing phenylalanine or tryptophan. D genes are given only for firm matches.

NA	TRBV29-1	TRBJ1-4	21	SVEAAAKSPQQGTTPFNEKLF
TRBD2	TRBV6-5	TRBJ2-7	12	ASSQGLAAYEQY
NA	TRBV19	TRBJ1-2	12	ATSLSPMGYGYT
NA	TRBV7-9	TRBJ2-3	11	ASRPGQSDTQY
NA	TRBV4-1	TRBJ1-4	13	ASSQVEEINEKLF
NA	TRBV7-9	TRBJ2-7	11	ASSLVSRDEQY
NA	TRBV29-1	TRBJ1-1	9	SVEGPTEAF
NA	TRBV4-1	TRBJ2-7	13	ASSQAPTETYEQY
TRBD1	TRBV5-4	TRBJ2-7	13	ASSLGQGSSYEQY
NA	TRBV7-2	TRBJ1-2	11	ASSLQVSYGYT
TRBD1	TRBV27	TRBJ2-7	13	ASRNAGTEVSEQY
TRBD1	TRBV7-9	TRBJ2-1	14	ASSPKTGVEYNEQF
TRBD1	TRBV19	TRBJ1-4	14	ASSGTGGAYNEKLF
TRBD2	TRBV7-2	TRBJ2-1	12	ASSLAGGYNEQF
NA	TRBV4-1	TRBJ2-7	14	ASSQDPAGAQDEQY
NA	TRBV7-9	TRBJ2-7	14	ASSFPRGDTGYEQY
NA	TRBV2	TRBJ2-5	11	ASSGGRQETQY
NA	TRBV27	TRBJ2-5	11	ASSLNNLETQY
NA	TRBV10-1	TRBJ2-3	11	ASSEIAWNTQY
NA	TRBV29-1	TRBJ1-2	10	SVQRQGYGYT
NA	TRBV28	TRBJ2-7	11	ASSLDDSYEQY
NA	TRBV7-9	TRBJ1-1	13	ASSGGASPNTEAF
NA	TRBV9	TRBJ1-6	14	ASSVEGSSYNSPLH
NA	TRBV2	TRBJ1-1	11	ASNPPQFTEAF
NA	TRBV11-3	TRBJ2-2	12	AIPRGRGLGELF
NA	TRBV10-2	TRBJ2-2	12	ASEDPRFTGELF
NA	TRBV27	TRBJ2-3	11	ASSPQGTDTQY
NA	TRBV30	TRBJ2-5	9	AWSPGETQY
NA	TRBV10-3	TRBJ1-4	14	AISESAGEDNEKLF
NA	TRBV28	TRBJ2-2	9	ASQFTGELF
NA	TRBV5-4	TRBJ1-2	12	ASSLGGGDYGYT
TRBD1	TRBV5-6	TRBJ2-1	11	ASNNRGLNEQF
NA	TRBV5-4	TRBJ2-5	9	ASSLSGTQY
NA	TRBV6-5	TRBJ1-1	10	ASDPGSGEAF
NA	TRBV19	TRBJ1-5	12	ASTPPGAGQPQH
NA	TRBV9	TRBJ2-1	14	ASSVTGSIALGEQF
TRBD2	TRBV6-6	TRBJ2-2	12	ASITSGSSGELF
NA	TRBV27	TRBJ1-4	12	ASGGGQVNEKLF
NA	TRBV28	TRBJ1-3	13	ASSHDSLSGNTIY
NA	TRBV19	TRBJ2-1	11	ASSIGAYNEQF
NA	TRBV5-1	TRBJ2-1	13	ASSLKGQSYNEQF
NA	TRBV6-6	TRBJ2-7	11	ASKDGTPYEQY
TRBD1	TRBV28	TRBJ1-5	21	ASSPGQGGEWGLHVGVNQPQH
NA	TRBV11-2	TRBJ2-7	10	ASSADSYEQY
NA	TRBV28	TRBJ2-7	12	ASSLVPGNYEQY
TRBD2	TRBV7-8	TRBJ2-7	15	ASSPGLAGGPYYEQY
NA	TRBV11-2	TRBJ2-7	9	ASSLYHEQY
NA	TRBV10-1	TRBJ2-7	11	ASSRNRAHEQY
NA	TRBV18	TRBJ2-2	10	ASSVDPGELF
NA	TRBV19	TRBJ1-4	11	ASRGEFGEKLF
TRBD2	TRBV7-8	TRBJ2-1	15	ASSQGLAGIWYNEQF